Listed below are T cell receptor beta chains from one sample, sequenced in a study of regulatory T cells in long-lasting Graves disease. Via MiXCR, TCRdb re-called the multiplex PCR reads, giving one row per CDR3 protein. This table has roughly 420,000 distinct CDR3 sequences, around 16% appearing once. The sample consisted of peripheral blood mononuclear cells (PBMCs), taken at new diagnosis, from a patient treated with antithyroid drugs. These receptors were taken from a female donor with Graves disease. The CDR3 runs from the conserved cysteine through the conserved F or W. D genes are given only for firm matches. Clone size is given for some rows only: seen once, a few or many times, or a class if the clone is expanded.

d_call,j_call,v_call,clone_size,cdr3_nt,cdr3_aa
TRBD1,TRBJ1-3,TRBV29-1,many,TGCAGCGTTGGAGGGACAGGGTTGGCAGGAAACACCATATATTTT,CSVGGTGLAGNTIYF
TRBD2,TRBJ2-7,TRBV28,many,TGTGCCAGCAGTTTTCCCGCGGGAGGGCCGGGGGAGCAGTACTTC,CASSFPAGGPGEQYF
TRBD2,TRBJ2-7,TRBV19,few,TGTGCCAGTAAGACTAGCGGGAGCTCCTACGAGCAGTACTTC,CASKTSGSSYEQYF
.,TRBJ2-3,TRBV12-3/TRBV12-4,many,TGTGCCAGCAGTTCTCCGGGCCTCGGGACAGATACGCAGTATTTT,CASSSPGLGTDTQYF
TRBD1,TRBJ1-2,TRBV4-1,many,TGCGCCAGCAGCCAAAGGGGGCAGGAGCTCTATGGCTACACCTTC,CASSQRGQELYGYTF
TRBD1,TRBJ1-1,TRBV5-5,.,TGTGCCAGCAGTAATCAAAACAGGGGATGGAGCACTGAAGCTTTCTTT,CASSNQNRGWSTEAFF
.,TRBJ2-7,TRBV7-9,many,TGTGCCAGCAGCTTAGGCCGCTCAAACGACGAGCAGTACTTC,CASSLGRSNDEQYF
TRBD2,TRBJ2-2,TRBV2,many,TGTGCCAGCAGTGTCGGCCTAGCGGGCTACACCGGGGAGCTGTTTTTT,CASSVGLAGYTGELFF
.,TRBJ1-5,TRBV5-1,many,TGCGCCAGCAGCCCTGGGACCGACAATCAGCCCCAGCATTTT,CASSPGTDNQPQHF
TRBD1,TRBJ1-4,TRBV29-1,few,TGCAGCGTTGAAGACCCGGACAGGGAAGTTGGAAAACTGTTTTTT,CSVEDPDREVGKLFF
.,TRBJ2-2,TRBV27,few,TGTGCCAGCAGTCCCAGGGGCTACGGGGAGCTGTTTTTT,CASSPRGYGELFF
.,TRBJ2-5,TRBV12-3/TRBV12-4,.,TGTGCCAGCAGTGGACAGAGTACGGAGACCCAGTACTTC,CASSGQSTETQYF
.,TRBJ2-1,TRBV7-8,few,TGTGCCAGCAGCTTAGCTACCGGCTCCTACAATGAGCAGTTCTTC,CASSLATGSYNEQFF
.,TRBJ1-2,TRBV12-3/TRBV12-4,.,TGTGCCAGCAGTGATGGAGCGGTCTATGGCTACACCTTC,CASSDGAVYGYTF
TRBD1,TRBJ2-7,TRBV20-1,many,TGCAGTGCTAAAACCGGGACAGGGACTAACGAGCAGTACTTC,CSAKTGTGTNEQYF
TRBD2,TRBJ2-7,TRBV11-2,few,TGTGCCAGCAGCCCGATAGCGGGGGGCTCCTACGAGCAGTACTTC,CASSPIAGGSYEQYF
.,TRBJ1-1,TRBV9,many,TGTGCCAGCAGCGTGACGCCCAACCGGGGCACTGAAGCTTTCTTT,CASSVTPNRGTEAFF
.,TRBJ2-3,TRBV29-1,few,TGCAGCGGGACCGGGGACCCGGGGGACGGCGCCACAGATACGCAGTATTTT,CSGTGDPGDGATDTQYF